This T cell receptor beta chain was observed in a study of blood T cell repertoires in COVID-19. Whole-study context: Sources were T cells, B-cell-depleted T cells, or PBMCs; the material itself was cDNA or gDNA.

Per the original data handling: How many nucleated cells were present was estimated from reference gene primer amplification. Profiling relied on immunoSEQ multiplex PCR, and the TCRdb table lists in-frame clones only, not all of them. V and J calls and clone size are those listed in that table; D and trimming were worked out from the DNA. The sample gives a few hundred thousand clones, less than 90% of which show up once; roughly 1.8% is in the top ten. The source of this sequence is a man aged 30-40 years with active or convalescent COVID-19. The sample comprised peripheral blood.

The CDR3 DNA reads TGTGCCAGCAGCTCCAGACAGGGTGTGAGTGGCTACACCTTC. It specifies CASSSRQGVSGYTF. This chain connects TRBV11-2 to TRBJ1-2, with 7 positions matching TRBD1. The CDR3 runs 14 residues. With V trimmed by 4 bases and J by 7 bases, 9 bases remained unmatched. Per germline, CDR1 SGHAT and CDR2 FQNNGV.